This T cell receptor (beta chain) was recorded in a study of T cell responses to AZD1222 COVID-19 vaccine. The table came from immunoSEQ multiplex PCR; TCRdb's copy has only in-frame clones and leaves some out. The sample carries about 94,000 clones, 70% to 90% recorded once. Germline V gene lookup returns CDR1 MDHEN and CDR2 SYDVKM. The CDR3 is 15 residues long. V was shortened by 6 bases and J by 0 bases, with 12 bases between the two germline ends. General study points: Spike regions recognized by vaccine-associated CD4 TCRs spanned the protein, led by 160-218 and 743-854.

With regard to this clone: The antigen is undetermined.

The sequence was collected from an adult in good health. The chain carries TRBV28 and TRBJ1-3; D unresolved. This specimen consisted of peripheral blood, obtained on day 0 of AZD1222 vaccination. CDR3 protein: CASSATDLSGNTIYF. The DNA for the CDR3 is TGTGCCAGCAGCGCTACGGACCTCTCTGGAAACACCATATATTTT.